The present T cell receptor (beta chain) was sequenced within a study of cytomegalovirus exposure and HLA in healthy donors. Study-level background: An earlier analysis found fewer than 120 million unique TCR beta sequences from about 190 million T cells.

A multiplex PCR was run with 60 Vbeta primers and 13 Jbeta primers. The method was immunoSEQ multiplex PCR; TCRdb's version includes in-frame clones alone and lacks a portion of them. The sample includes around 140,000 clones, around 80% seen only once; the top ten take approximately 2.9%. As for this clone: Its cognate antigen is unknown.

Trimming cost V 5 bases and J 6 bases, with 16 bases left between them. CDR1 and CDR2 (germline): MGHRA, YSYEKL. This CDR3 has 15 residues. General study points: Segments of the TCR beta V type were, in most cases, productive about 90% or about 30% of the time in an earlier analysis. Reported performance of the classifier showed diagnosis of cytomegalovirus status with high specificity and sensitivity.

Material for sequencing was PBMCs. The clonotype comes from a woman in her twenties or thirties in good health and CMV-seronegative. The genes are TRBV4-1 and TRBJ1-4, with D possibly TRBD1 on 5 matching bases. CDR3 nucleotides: TGCGCCAGCAGCTCAGGGCCAGCCTATGATGAAAAACTGTTTTTT. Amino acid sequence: CASSSGPAYDEKLFF.